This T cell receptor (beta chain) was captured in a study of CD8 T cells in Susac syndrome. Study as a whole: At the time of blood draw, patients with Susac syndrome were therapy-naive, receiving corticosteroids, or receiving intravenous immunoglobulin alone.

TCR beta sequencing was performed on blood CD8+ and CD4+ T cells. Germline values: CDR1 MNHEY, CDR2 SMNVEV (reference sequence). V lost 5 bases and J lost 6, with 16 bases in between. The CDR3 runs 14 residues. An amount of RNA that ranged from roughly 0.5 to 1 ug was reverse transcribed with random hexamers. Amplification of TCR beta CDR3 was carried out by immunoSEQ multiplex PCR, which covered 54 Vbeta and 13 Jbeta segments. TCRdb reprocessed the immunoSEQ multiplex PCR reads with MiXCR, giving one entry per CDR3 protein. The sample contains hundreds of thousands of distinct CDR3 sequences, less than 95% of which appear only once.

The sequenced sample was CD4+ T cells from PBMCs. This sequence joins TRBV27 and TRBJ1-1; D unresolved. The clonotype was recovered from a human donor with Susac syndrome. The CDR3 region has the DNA TGTGCCAGCAGTAATACAAGGGCCCCCGCTGAAGCTTTCTTT. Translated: CASSNTRAPAEAFF.